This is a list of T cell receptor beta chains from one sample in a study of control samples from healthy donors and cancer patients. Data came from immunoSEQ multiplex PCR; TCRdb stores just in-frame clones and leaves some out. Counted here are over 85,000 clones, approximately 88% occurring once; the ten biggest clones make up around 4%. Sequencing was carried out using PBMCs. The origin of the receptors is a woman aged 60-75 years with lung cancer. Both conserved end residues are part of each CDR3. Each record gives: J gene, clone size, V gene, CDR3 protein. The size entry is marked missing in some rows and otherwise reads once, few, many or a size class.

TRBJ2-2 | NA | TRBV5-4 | CASSSPGQGQTGELFF
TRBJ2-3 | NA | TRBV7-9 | CASSFGRSGPTDTQYF
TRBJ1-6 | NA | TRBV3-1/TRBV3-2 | CASSPIQRRNSPLHF
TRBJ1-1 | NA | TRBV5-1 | CASSPGPNPGNTEAFF
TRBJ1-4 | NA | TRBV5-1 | CASSRTGNNEKLFF
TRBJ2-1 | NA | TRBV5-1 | CASSRGQGANEQFF
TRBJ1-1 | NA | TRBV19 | CASSGRQGATEAFF
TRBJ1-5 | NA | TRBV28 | CASSWGSGADNQPQHF
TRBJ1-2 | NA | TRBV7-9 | CASSSDSYGYTF
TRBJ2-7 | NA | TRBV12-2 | CASRQTGRPIYEQYF
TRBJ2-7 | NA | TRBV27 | CASSLTGTGGYEQYF
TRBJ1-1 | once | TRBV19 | CASSERQAADTEAFF
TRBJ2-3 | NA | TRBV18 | CASSPGFSRNLYF
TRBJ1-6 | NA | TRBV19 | CASSIDRRPYNSPLHF
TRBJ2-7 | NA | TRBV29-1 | CSVRETAGSDEQYF
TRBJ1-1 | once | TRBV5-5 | CASTSRTNTEAFF
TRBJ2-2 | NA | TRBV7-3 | CASSVQGADTGELFF
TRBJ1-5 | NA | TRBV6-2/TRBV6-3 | CASSYSGQFISNQPQHF
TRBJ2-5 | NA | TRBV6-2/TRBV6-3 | CASSRPGQGTETQYF
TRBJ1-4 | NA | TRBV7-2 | CASSPDRTLNEKLFF
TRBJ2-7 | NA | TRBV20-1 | CSAESGAEQYF
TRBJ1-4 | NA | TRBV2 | CASRDRGTNEKLFF
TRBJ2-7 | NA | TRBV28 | CASSPWGQDPWVSEQYF
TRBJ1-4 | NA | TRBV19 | CASSPQPWDRREKLFF
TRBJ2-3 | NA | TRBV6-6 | CASRRTSGSTDTQYF
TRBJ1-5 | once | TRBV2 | CASSENRPRSNQPQHF
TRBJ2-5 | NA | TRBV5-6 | CASSLVTGGETQYF
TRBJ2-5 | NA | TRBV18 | CASSPPGGPQETQYF
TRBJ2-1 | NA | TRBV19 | CASSIGSGLVHNEQFF
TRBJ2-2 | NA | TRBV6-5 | CASSSAGYTGELFF
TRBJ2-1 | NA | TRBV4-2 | CASSSRLAGGSYNEQFF
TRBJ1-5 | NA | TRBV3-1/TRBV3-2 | CASSPSRQVNQPQHF
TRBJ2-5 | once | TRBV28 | CASSLPAGAGETQYF
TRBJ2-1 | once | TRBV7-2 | CASSSPWSSYNEQFF
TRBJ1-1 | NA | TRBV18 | CASSPPQRTEAFF
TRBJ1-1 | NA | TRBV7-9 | CASSYGNTEAFF
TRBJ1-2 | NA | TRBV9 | CASRWEGGYGYTF
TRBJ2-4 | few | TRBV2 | CASRYFWEEDGSKNIQYF
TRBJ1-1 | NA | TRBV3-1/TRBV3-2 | CASSQTDVEAFF
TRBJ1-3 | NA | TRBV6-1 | CASSEVLGGGNTIYF
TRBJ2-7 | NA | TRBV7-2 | CASSLTGLAIITYEQYF
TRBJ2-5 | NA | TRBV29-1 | CSVGARGEGETQYF
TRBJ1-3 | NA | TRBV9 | CASSVGSTGNTIYF
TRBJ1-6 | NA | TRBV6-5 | CASRLGPDSPLHF
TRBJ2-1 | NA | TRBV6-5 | CASSGTVTWEQFF
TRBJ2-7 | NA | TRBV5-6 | CASSLSWTNYEQYF
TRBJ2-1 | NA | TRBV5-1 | CASSERTGGNEQFF
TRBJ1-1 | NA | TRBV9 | CASSVGADSHTEAFF
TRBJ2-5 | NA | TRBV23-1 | CASSQSNPPSGPFSQETQYF
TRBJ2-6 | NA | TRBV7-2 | CASSLEPGANVLTF
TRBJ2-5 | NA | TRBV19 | CASSMDRAVGETQYF
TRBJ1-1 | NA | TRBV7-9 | CASTRDRVNTEAFF
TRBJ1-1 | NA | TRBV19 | CASIQGTGRTEAFF
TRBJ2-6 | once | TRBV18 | CASSPGVSGANVLTF
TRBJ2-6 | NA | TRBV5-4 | CASSSRGSGANVLTF
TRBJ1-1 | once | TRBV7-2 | CASSSDVGNTEAFF
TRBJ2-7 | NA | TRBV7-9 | CASSLVGAGHEQYF
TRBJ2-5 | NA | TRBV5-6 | CASSLANGGEETQYF
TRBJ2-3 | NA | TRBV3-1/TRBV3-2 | CASSQGAGFTDTQYF
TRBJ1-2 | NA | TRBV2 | CASRRTTGVTNYGYTF